These 21 T cell receptor beta chains came from one sample sequenced in a study of shared clonotypes between healthy human individuals (dated by TCRdb to the early 2020s). Libraries were prepared through the immunoSEQ multiplex PCR assay. Entries here come from immuneACCESS through TCRdb and include only in-frame sequences with V and J called. Some clones fail to appear in such tables; in the studies checked, an unresolved V gene covers under half of the shortfall, and the cause of the remainder is unknown. This sample lists 450,000 to 500,000 clones; 79% were detected once. About an eighth of the sample rests with the top ten. The specimen was PBMCs. Source of these receptors: a woman in her 40s in good health. Some clones in this sample may be carry-over from other donors' samples.

The chain uses TRBV9 and TRBJ2-5; D is perhaps TRBD1 or TRBD2 (5 bases each). Trimming pared 5 bases from V and 4 bases from J, leaving 12 bases between. The germline V gene encodes CDR1 SGDLS and CDR2 YYNGEE. This CDR3 is built from 13 residues. The CDR3 DNA follows: TGTGCCAGCAGTGTGTTGGGACGAGAGACCCAGTACTTC. It yields the protein CASSVLGRETQYF.

This clone has at least ten counts. V and J are TRBV5-8 and TRBJ1-5, with D tentatively TRBD1 (5 bases). The V gene lost 2 bases and the J gene lost 5 bases, with 11 bases spanning the gap. Germline CDR1 is SGHTS and CDR2 is YDEGEE. The CDR3 is made up of 14 amino acids. CDR3 nucleotide sequence: TGTGCCAGCAGCTTCAGGGAGGGGTATCAGCCCCAGCATTTT. Its protein is CASSFREGYQPQHF.

The chain is built from TRBV19 and TRBJ2-2; D possibly corresponds to TRBD2 (6 bases). Germline CDR1 reads LNHDA; CDR2 reads SQIVND (reference sequence). The CDR3 extends over 15 amino acids. Trimming removed 1 base at V and 6 bases at J, with 12 bases between. The CDR3 DNA sequence: TGTGCCAGTAGTATAGGAGGGGAGCGGGCCGGGGAGCTGTTTTTT. Its translation is CASSIGGERAGELFF.

This clone has just a few counts. V gene TRBV5-8 combines with J gene TRBJ1-5, with TRBD1 as a possible D gene (6 bases). V lost 4 bases and J lost 6, with 11 bases in between. Germline CDR1 is SGHTS and CDR2 is YDEGEE. The CDR3 contains 13 residues. DNA for the CDR3: TGTGCCAGCAGCCACAGGGACGCTCAGCCCCAGCATTTT. It specifies CASSHRDAQPQHF.

The V and J genes are TRBV5-5 and TRBJ2-7; 8 bases match TRBD1. Trimming cost V 4 bases and J 3 bases; bases outside gene matches: 9. The length of the CDR3 is 15 residues. From germline, CDR1 is SGHKS and CDR2 YYEKEE (reference sequence). CDR3 amino acids: CASSPFGTGNYEQYF. In DNA, the CDR3 is TGTGCCAGCAGCCCTTTTGGGACAGGTAACTACGAGCAGTACTTC.

This clone appeared a single time. The genes are TRBV19 and TRBJ2-7, with 8 bases identical to TRBD2. The CDR3 sequence is 14 residues long. V shed 6 bases and J 3 bases; nucleotides not matched to a gene: 7. Germline V gene data show CDR1 as LNHDA and CDR2 as SQIVND (reference sequence). The CDR3 nucleotides read TGTGCCAGTAGGGGAGCGGGAGAGTTCTACGAGCAGTACTTC. Translation: CASRGAGEFYEQYF.

This chain uses TRBV9 with TRBJ2-1; D not resolved. Germline assignment: CDR1 SGDLS and CDR2 YYNGEE. The germline V and J ends were trimmed by 0 bases and 0 bases, with 7 bases remaining between them. The CDR3 runs 15 residues. Here the CDR3 reads CASSVEAPSYNEQFF. The CDR3 nucleotides are TGTGCCAGCAGCGTAGAAGCGCCCTCCTACAATGAGCAGTTCTTC.

The rearrangement links TRBV11-2 to TRBJ1-6, with no clear D. The CDR3 is 15 amino acids. Germline-derived CDR1 and CDR2 are SGHAT and FQNNGV. The V end lost 1 base, the J end lost 7 bases, and 11 bases lay between the germline ends. CDR3 sequence reads: CASSLALGENSPLHF. The DNA of the CDR3 is TGTGCCAGCAGCTTAGCTTTAGGAGAAAATTCACCCCTCCACTTT. The variable domain in full, with the rest retrieved from reference TRBV11-2 and TRBJ1-6, is EAGVAQSPRYKIIEKRQSVAFWCNPISGHATLYWYQQILGQGPKLLIQFQNNGVVDDSQLPKDRFSAERLKGVDSTLKIQPAKLEDSAVYLCASSLALGENSPLHFGNGTRLTVT.

The chain recombines TRBV7-2 with TRBJ2-1, with TRBD1 identical over 8 bases. This CDR3 spans 13 amino acids. Germline assignment: CDR1 SGHTA and CDR2 FQGNSA. J was trimmed by 7 bases and V by 8 bases; bases with no gene match: 7. The DNA for the CDR3 is TGTGCCAGCGGGCGGACAGGGAAGAATGAGCAGTTCTTC. It yields the protein CASGRTGKNEQFF.

The CDR3 sequence is CASSLEGADTQYF. The CDR3 coding sequence is TGTGCCAGCAGCTTAGAAGGAGCAGATACGCAGTATTTT. The chain uses TRBV11-1 and TRBJ2-3; D gene unclear. Trimming took off 1 base at V and 4 bases at J, with 6 bases between the two ends. Germline V gene sequence: CDR1 SGHAT, CDR2 FQDESV (reference sequence). This CDR3 has 13 residues.

Concerning this clone: An end of the junction does not agree with germline; a read error may underlie this. V is TRBV7-7 and J is TRBJ2-7; D is uncertain. CDR3 length: 13 residues. CDR1 SSHAT and CDR2 FNYEAQ come from the germline V gene (reference sequence). CDR3 sequence (DNA): TGTGCTAGCAGCCCGCAGTGGATAAATGAGCAGTACTTC. Translated, it gives CASSPQWINEQYF. Based on the CDR3 plus reference TRBV7-7 and TRBJ2-7, the full variable domain is GAGVSQSPRYKVTKRGQDVTLRCDPISSHATLYWYQQALGQGPEFLTYFNYEAQPDKSGLPSDRFSAERPEGSISTLTIQRTEQRDSAMYRCASSPQWINEQYFGPGTRLTVT.

There are a few counts of this clone. The chain employs TRBV30 and TRBJ1-2; TRBD1 is a possible D gene (5 bases). The germline gives CDR1 GTSNPN, CDR2 SVGIG (reference sequence). The CDR3 sequence is 13 residues long. The germline V and J ends were trimmed by 0 bases and 4 bases, with 9 bases remaining between them. The CDR3 loop reads CAWSVQETYGYTF. In DNA form, the CDR3 reads TGTGCCTGGAGTGTACAGGAGACCTATGGCTACACCTTC.

The rearrangement links TRBV5-1 to TRBJ1-3, with D unclear. V lost 2 bases, J lost 2 bases, and 11 bases lay in between. Germline lookup yields CDR1 SGHRS and CDR2 YFSETQ. The CDR3 runs 15 residues. Here the CDR3 reads CASSFTGSAGNTIYF. CDR3 in DNA: TGCGCCAGCAGCTTCACGGGGTCCGCTGGAAACACCATATATTTT. Drawing the rest from reference TRBV5-1 and TRBJ1-3, the complete variable domain is KAGVTQTPRYLIKTRGQQVTLSCSPISGHRSVSWYQQTPGQGLQFLFEYFSETQRNKGNFPGRFSGRQFSNSRSEMNVSTLELGDSALYLCASSFTGSAGNTIYFGEGSWLTVV.

This clone was detected a few times. The V call is TRBV6-5, the J call TRBJ2-7, with unresolved D. Germline CDR1 MNHEY, CDR2 SVGAGI. The ends were cut back, 9 bases at V and 5 bases at J, with 23 bases in the middle. CDR3 length equals 15 residues. In nucleotides, the CDR3 is TGTGCCAGGCGTATTGGCCAATTTGCACCGGACGAGCAGTACTTC. Amino acid sequence: CARRIGQFAPDEQYF.

This clone was seen just once. This rearrangement joins TRBV7-9 to TRBJ2-5; TRBD1 or TRBD2 may be the D gene (6 bases each). The V end lost 0 bases, the J end lost 2 bases, and 16 bases lay between the germline ends. CDR1 is SEHNR, CDR2 FQNEAQ, per germline (reference sequence). This CDR3 region has 17 residues. The DNA for the CDR3 is TGTGCCAGCAGCTTAGCTAGACTAGGGGGTATACAAGAGACCCAGTACTTC. Translating it yields CASSLARLGGIQETQYF. Using reference TRBV7-9 and TRBJ2-5 for the parts outside the CDR3, the full variable domain is DTGVSQNPRHKITKRGQNVTFRCDPISEHNRLYWYRQTLGQGPEFLTYFQNEAQLEKSRLLSDRFSAERPKGSFSTLEIQRTEQGDSAMYLCASSLARLGGIQETQYFGPGTRLLVL.

The V gene is TRBV7-2, the J gene TRBJ1-2; D gene unclear. Germline V lookup: CDR1 SGHTA, CDR2 FQGNSA. The CDR3 covers 13 residues. V was trimmed by 5 bases and J by 6 bases, leaving 13 bases between them. The CDR3 region is CASSPTGRDGYTF. The CDR3 bases are TGTGCCAGCAGCCCAACCGGACGGGATGGCTACACCTTC.

The V and J genes are TRBV28 and TRBJ1-1; D not resolved. The CDR3 has 12 residues. Trimming stripped 5 bases from V and 1 base from J, with 5 bases between. Germline assignment: CDR1 MDHEN and CDR2 SYDVKM. The CDR3 loop is CASSKPNTEAFF. The CDR3 DNA follows: TGTGCCAGCAGTAAACCGAACACTGAAGCTTTCTTT.

CDR3 DNA sequence: TGTGCCAGCAGTGGAGGGACAGGGGGCTTCTCCTACGAGCAGTACTTC. This translates into CASSGGTGGFSYEQYF. This chain uses TRBV25-1 with TRBJ2-5, with 12 bases identical to TRBD1. The J call could be wrong; TRBJ2-7 is a better fit for the DNA end. CDR3 size: 16 residues. Looked up from germline, CDR1 is MGHDK and CDR2 is SYGVNS.

The chain joins TRBV30 to TRBJ2-7; D is unclear. Germline CDR1 GTSNPN, CDR2 SVGIG (reference sequence). V was clipped by 2 bases and J by 5 bases, with 7 bases between them. The CDR3 is made up of 11 amino acids. CDR3 residues: CAWSRPDEQYF. CDR3 in DNA: TGTGCCTGGAGTCGTCCGGACGAGCAGTACTTC.

In its sample, this clone was seen many times. The rearrangement links TRBV7-3 to TRBJ2-1, with a possible D match to TRBD2 (6 bases). The V gene lost 1 base and the J gene lost 10 bases, with 8 bases spanning the gap. The CDR3 runs 12 residues. Germline values: CDR1 SGHTA, CDR2 FQGTGA. The CDR3 loop reads CASSLRGGEQFF. DNA of the CDR3: TGTGCCAGCAGCTTAAGAGGAGGGGAGCAGTTCTTC.

CDR3 loop: CASSLGVPGPTGGELFF. The CDR3, as DNA: TGTGCCAGCAGCTTAGGGGTTCCAGGACCCACGGGCGGGGAGCTGTTTTTT. The chain employs TRBV11-1 and TRBJ2-2; D gene ambiguous. The V gene lost 1 base and the J gene lost 7 bases, with 19 bases spanning the gap. The germline CDR1 and CDR2 sequences are SGHAT and FQDESV (reference sequence). The length of the CDR3 is 17 residues.